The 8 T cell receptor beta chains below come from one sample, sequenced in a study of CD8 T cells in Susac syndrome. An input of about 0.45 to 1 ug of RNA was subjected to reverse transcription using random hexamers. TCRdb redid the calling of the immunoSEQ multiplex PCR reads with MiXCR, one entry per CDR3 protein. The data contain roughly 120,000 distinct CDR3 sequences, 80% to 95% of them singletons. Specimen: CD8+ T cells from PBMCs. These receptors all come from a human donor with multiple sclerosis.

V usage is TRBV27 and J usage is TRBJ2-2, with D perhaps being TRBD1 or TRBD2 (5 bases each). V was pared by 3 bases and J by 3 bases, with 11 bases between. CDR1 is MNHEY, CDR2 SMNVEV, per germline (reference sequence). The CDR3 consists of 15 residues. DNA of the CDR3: TGTGCCAGCAGTTTGCGAAGGGGAGACACCGGGGAGCTGTTTTTT. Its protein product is CASSLRRGDTGELFF.

CDR3 in amino acids: CSARDNSYEQYV. For the CDR3, the DNA is TGCAGTGCTAGGGACAACTCCTACGAGCAGTACGTC. This chain links TRBV20-1 with TRBJ2-7; TRBD1 might be the D (5 bases). The V end was cut by 3 bases, the J end by 0 bases, with 6 bases between. The CDR3 has 12 amino acids. CDR1 and CDR2 from the germline V gene are DFQATT and SNEGSKA (reference sequence).

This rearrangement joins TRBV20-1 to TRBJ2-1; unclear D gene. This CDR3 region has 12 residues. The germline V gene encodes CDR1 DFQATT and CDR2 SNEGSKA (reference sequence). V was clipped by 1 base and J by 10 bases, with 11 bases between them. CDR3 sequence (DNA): TGCAGTGCTAGAGGAGTCCTAGAAGAGCAGTTCTTC. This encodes CSARGVLEEQFF.

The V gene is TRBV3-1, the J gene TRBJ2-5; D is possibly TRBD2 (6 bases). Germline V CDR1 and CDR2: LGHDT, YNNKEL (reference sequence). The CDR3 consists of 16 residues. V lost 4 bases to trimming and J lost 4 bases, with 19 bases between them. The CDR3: CASSPTGTQGGETQYF. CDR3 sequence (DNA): TGTGCCAGCAGCCCAACCGGTACTCAGGGAGGAGAGACCCAGTACTTC.

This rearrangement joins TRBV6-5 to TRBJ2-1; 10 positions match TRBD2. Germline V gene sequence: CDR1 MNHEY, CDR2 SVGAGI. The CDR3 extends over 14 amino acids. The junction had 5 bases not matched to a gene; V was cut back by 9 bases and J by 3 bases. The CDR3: CASKRGGSYNEQFF. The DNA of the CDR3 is TGTGCCAGTAAGCGGGGGGGGAGCTACAATGAGCAGTTCTTC.

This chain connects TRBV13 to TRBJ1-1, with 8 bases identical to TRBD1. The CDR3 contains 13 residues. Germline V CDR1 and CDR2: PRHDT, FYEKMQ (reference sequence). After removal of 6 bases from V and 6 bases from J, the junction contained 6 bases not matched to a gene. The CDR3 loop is CASRDRGEPEAFF. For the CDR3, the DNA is TGTGCCAGCAGAGACAGGGGCGAGCCTGAAGCTTTCTTT.

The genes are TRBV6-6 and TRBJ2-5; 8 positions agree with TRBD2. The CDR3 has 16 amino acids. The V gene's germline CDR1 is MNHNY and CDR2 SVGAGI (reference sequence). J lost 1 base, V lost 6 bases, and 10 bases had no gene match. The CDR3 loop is CASRASQRGSQETQYF. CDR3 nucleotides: TGTGCCAGCAGAGCCTCCCAGCGGGGGTCCCAAGAGACCCAGTACTTC.

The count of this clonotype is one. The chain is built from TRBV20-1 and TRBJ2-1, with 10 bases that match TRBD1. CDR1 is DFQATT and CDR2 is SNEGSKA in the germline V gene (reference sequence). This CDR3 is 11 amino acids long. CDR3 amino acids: CSRTGGSEQFF. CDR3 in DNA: TGCAGCAGGACAGGGGGTAGTGAGCAGTTCTTC.